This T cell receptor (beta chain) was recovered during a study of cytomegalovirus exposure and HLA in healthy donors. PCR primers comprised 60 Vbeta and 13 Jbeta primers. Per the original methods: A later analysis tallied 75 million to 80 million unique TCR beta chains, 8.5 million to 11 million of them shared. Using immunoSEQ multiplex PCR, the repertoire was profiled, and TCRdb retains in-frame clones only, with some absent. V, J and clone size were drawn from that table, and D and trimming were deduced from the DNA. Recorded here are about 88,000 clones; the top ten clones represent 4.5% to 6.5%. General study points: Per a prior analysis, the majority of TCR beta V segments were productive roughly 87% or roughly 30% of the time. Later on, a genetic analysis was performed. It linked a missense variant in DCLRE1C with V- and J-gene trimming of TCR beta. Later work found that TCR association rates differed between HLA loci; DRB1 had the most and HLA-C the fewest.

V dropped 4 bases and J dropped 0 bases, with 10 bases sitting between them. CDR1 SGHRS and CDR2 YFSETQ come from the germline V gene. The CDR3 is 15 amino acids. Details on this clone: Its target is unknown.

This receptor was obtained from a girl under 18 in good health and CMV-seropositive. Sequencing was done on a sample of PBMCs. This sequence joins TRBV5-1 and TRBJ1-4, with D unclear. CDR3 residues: CASSAVGATNEKLFF. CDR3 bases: TGCGCCAGCAGCGCAGTCGGAGCAACTAATGAAAAACTGTTTTTT.